The 21 T cell receptor beta chains below come from one sample, sequenced in a study of OX40 agonist ivuxolimab in advanced cancers. Sequenced by immunoSEQ multiplex PCR; TCRdb stores in-frame clones only, minus some. The sample includes 78,000 or so clones, around 94% of them seen just once. Sequences were derived from CD4+ or CD8+ T cells sorted from blood, sampled in a trial of the OX40 agonist ivuxolimab. All receptors come from an adult with an advanced solid tumor such as melanoma, head and neck, liver or kidney cancer.

This clone was seen just once. The chain has TRBV15 and TRBJ1-3; D is ambiguous. The CDR3 is 15 amino acids. V shed 0 bases and J shed 0 bases, with 6 bases lying between them. Germline V lookup: CDR1 LNHNV, CDR2 YYDKDF (reference sequence). The CDR3 loop is CATSRDALSGNTIYF. CDR3 DNA: TGTGCCACCAGCAGAGATGCGCTCTCTGGAAACACCATATATTTT.

This sequence joins TRBV14 and TRBJ1-2, with D hard to call. Trimming removed 1 base at V and 0 bases at J, with 6 bases between. The CDR3 extends over 14 amino acids. The V gene's germline CDR1 is SGHDN and CDR2 FVKESK. For the CDR3, the DNA is TGTGCCAGCAGCCAAGCAACAACTAACTATGGCTACACCTTC. It codes for CASSQATTNYGYTF.

The rearrangement links TRBV21-1 to TRBJ1-5; TRBD1 is the table's D call and was not checked against the DNA. TRBV21-1 has pseudogene status. CDR3 length equals 21 residues. This CDR3 reads CASSNPDRTHFSGYSNQPQHF. CDR3 sequence (DNA): TGTGCCAGCAGCAACCCGGACAGGACCCACTTTTCCGGGTATAGCAATCAGCCCCAGCATTTT.

V gene TRBV5-6 combines with J gene TRBJ1-1, with D uncertain. V lost 4 bases and J 10 bases, leaving 14 bases between the germline ends. This CDR3 is 12 amino acids long. Germline V gene sequence: CDR1 SGHDT, CDR2 YYEEEE. This chain's CDR3 is CASSRDGVPAFF. The CDR3 DNA reads as TGTGCCAGCAGCAGGGATGGGGTTCCAGCTTTCTTT.

V usage is TRBV5-4 and J usage is TRBJ1-2; D might be TRBD1 (6 bases). Trimming left V 3 bases short and J 4 bases short, with 7 bases between. The germline V gene has CDR1 SGHNT and CDR2 YYREEE (reference sequence). The CDR3 runs to 12 residues. CDR3: CASSSDSYGYTF. As DNA, the CDR3 is TGTGCCAGCAGCTCGGACAGCTATGGCTACACCTTC.

V gene TRBV29-1 combines with J gene TRBJ1-2; D call uncertain. The CDR3 extends over 12 amino acids. V shed 7 bases and J shed 4 bases, with 13 bases lying between them. Germline V lookup: CDR1 SQVTM, CDR2 ANQGSEA. This chain's CDR3 is CSGSRSSYGYTF. CDR3 bases: TGCAGCGGTTCCAGGTCCTCCTATGGCTACACCTTC. Looking up the rest from reference TRBV29-1 and TRBJ1-2 gives the full variable domain: SAVISQKPSRDICQRGTSLTIQCQVDSQVTMMFWYRQQPGQSLTLIATANQGSEATYESGFVIDKFPISRPNLTFSTLTVSNMSPEDSSIYLCSGSRSSYGYTFGSGTRLTVV.

This clone was picked up one time. The chain joins TRBV6-1 to TRBJ2-7; D uncertain. Germline CDR1 MNHNS, CDR2 SASEGT. Trimming cost V 8 bases and J 3 bases, with 11 bases left between them. This CDR3 contains 12 residues. The chain's CDR3 is CASVFNHYEQYF. The CDR3 DNA reads as TGTGCCAGCGTGTTCAACCACTACGAGCAGTACTTC.

The V gene is TRBV7-9, the J gene TRBJ2-1; perhaps D is TRBD1 or TRBD2 (6 bases each). The CDR3 runs to 15 residues. Germline CDR1 reads SEHNR; CDR2 reads FQNEAQ (reference sequence). The V end lost 5 bases, the J end lost 2 bases, and 13 bases lay between the germline ends. CDR3 region: CASSPRGGTYNEQFF. The CDR3 region has the DNA TGTGCCAGCAGCCCTAGAGGGGGGACCTACAATGAGCAGTTCTTC.

The DNA of the CDR3 is TGTGCCAGCAGCTACCCCTTCAGGGACACTGAAGCTTTCTTT. Translation gives CASSYPFRDTEAFF. The chain has TRBV5-4 and TRBJ1-1, with D tentatively TRBD1 (5 bases). Germline V gene data show CDR1 as SGHNT and CDR2 as YYREEE (reference sequence). The CDR3 runs to 14 residues. Between the trimmed V and J ends, which lost 3 bases and 3 bases, there was a span of 12 bases.

V and J are TRBV27 and TRBJ1-2; 10 positions match TRBD1. Germline trimming cut 0 bases from V and 3 bases from J; bases unmatched to any gene: 7. Germline V lookup: CDR1 MNHEY, CDR2 SMNVEV (reference sequence). The CDR3 is made up of 17 amino acids. The CDR3 region is CASSLSPGQGGHYGYTF. The CDR3 DNA follows: TGTGCCAGCAGTTTATCCCCCGGACAGGGGGGGCACTATGGCTACACCTTC.

V usage is TRBV9 and J usage is TRBJ1-2; D might be TRBD1 (5 bases). The V and J ends lost 4 bases and 4 bases respectively, with 20 bases between them. Looked up from germline, CDR1 is SGDLS and CDR2 is YYNGEE. This CDR3 has 16 residues. CDR3 sequence (DNA): TGTGCCAGCAGCCCCCGCTGGGGGGAGGGAGGCTATGGCTACACCTTC. The encoded protein is CASSPRWGEGGYGYTF.

V and J are TRBV30 and TRBJ2-7, with 9 bases lining up with TRBD2. V lost 6 bases to trimming and J lost 0 bases; unmatched junction nucleotides: 3. This CDR3 contains 13 residues. Germline CDR1 and CDR2: GTSNPN and SVGIG (reference sequence). CDR3: CACSGGSSYEQYF. The CDR3 nucleotides read TGTGCCTGTAGCGGGGGTAGCTCCTACGAGCAGTACTTC.

The CDR3 loop reads CASRLGQGNTEAFF. CDR3 nucleotides: TGTGCCAGCAGGTTGGGACAGGGAAACACTGAAGCTTTCTTT. The rearrangement uses TRBV6-1 and TRBJ1-1; 9 positions match TRBD1. The V and J ends lost 6 bases and 2 bases, in that order; junction bases with no gene match: 4. Germline loops: CDR1 MNHNS, CDR2 SASEGT. The CDR3 length is 14 residues.

The chain is built from TRBV7-2 and TRBJ1-1; 9 positions match TRBD1. J was trimmed by 3 bases and V by 5 bases; bases with no gene match: 1. Germline assignment: CDR1 SGHTA and CDR2 FQGNSA. The CDR3 is 13 residues long. The CDR3 sequence is CASSRQGDTEAFF. Written as DNA, the CDR3 is TGTGCCAGCAGCCGACAGGGGGACACTGAAGCTTTCTTT. Full variable domain (remainder filled in from reference TRBV7-2 and TRBJ1-1): GAGVSQSPSNKVTEKGKDVELRCDPISGHTALYWYRQSLGQGLEFLIYFQGNSAPDKSGLPSDRFSAERTGGSVSTLTIQRTQQEDSAVYLCASSRQGDTEAFFGQGTRLTVV.

This chain joins TRBV7-9 and TRBJ1-1; 8 bases fit TRBD1. The CDR3 is 14 amino acids. The J segment lost 2 bases and the V segment lost 7 bases, leaving 6 bases of the junction unmatched. CDR1 and CDR2 from the germline V gene are SEHNR and FQNEAQ (reference sequence). In DNA form, the CDR3 reads TGTGCCAGCACCATGACAGGGGATAACACTGAAGCTTTCTTT. It specifies CASTMTGDNTEAFF.

This clone has only a few counts. The CDR3 DNA is TGCAGCGCCCCCTTTACGGGAGGAGGACAGCAAGAGACCCAGTACTTC. Its protein product is CSAPFTGGGQQETQYF. The chain has TRBV29-1 and TRBJ2-5, with D perhaps TRBD2 (7 bases). V was clipped by 7 bases and J by 2 bases, with 23 bases between them. This CDR3 is 16 amino acids long. Germline CDR1 and CDR2: SQVTM and ANQGSEA.

This chain joins TRBV30 and TRBJ2-1, with D uncertain. The CDR3 totals 13 residues. CDR1 and CDR2 (germline): GTSNPN, SVGIG (reference sequence). Trimming stripped 0 bases from V and 5 bases from J, with 8 bases between. This chain's CDR3 is CAWSVRPNNEQFF. The CDR3 DNA reads as TGTGCCTGGAGTGTACGACCCAACAATGAGCAGTTCTTC.

The chain has TRBV6-5 and TRBJ1-3; the D is unclear. V dropped 0 bases and J dropped 0 bases, with 3 bases sitting between them. This CDR3 spans 14 amino acids. CDR1 and CDR2 from the germline V gene are MNHEY and SVGAGI. In DNA, the CDR3 is TGTGCCAGCAGTTACTCGGTCTCTGGAAACACCATATATTTT. Encoded protein: CASSYSVSGNTIYF.

The V call is TRBV5-1, the J call TRBJ2-7; 9 nucleotides align to TRBD1. The CDR3 sequence is 15 residues long. After removal of 0 bases from V and 2 bases from J, the junction contained 3 bases not matched to a gene. Germline lookup yields CDR1 SGHRS and CDR2 YFSETQ. The CDR3 bases are TGCGCCAGCAGCTTGGGGAGACAGGGGGCCTACGAGCAGTACTTC. This codes for CASSLGRQGAYEQYF. Using reference TRBV5-1 and TRBJ2-7 for the parts outside the CDR3, the full variable domain is KAGVTQTPRYLIKTRGQQVTLSCSPISGHRSVSWYQQTPGQGLQFLFEYFSETQRNKGNFPGRFSGRQFSNSRSEMNVSTLELGDSALYLCASSLGRQGAYEQYFGPGTRLTVT.

This chain uses TRBV27 with TRBJ1-2, with D possibly matching TRBD1 (6 bases). CDR3 length: 16 residues. The germline V gene has CDR1 MNHEY and CDR2 SMNVEV (reference sequence). Trimming left V 3 bases short and J 0 bases short, with 14 bases between. The CDR3 region has the DNA TGTGCCAGCAGTTTCCGTCCGGGACAAGCTAACTATGGCTACACCTTC. It specifies CASSFRPGQANYGYTF.

V and J are TRBV25-1 and TRBJ1-5; no clear D. The V gene lost 8 bases and the J gene lost 2 bases, with 10 bases spanning the gap. Germline V CDR1 and CDR2: MGHDK, SYGVNS. This CDR3 has 13 residues. As DNA, the CDR3 is TGTGCCAGCCTAAGGGTGGGCAATCAGCCCCAGCATTTT. It yields the protein CASLRVGNQPQHF.